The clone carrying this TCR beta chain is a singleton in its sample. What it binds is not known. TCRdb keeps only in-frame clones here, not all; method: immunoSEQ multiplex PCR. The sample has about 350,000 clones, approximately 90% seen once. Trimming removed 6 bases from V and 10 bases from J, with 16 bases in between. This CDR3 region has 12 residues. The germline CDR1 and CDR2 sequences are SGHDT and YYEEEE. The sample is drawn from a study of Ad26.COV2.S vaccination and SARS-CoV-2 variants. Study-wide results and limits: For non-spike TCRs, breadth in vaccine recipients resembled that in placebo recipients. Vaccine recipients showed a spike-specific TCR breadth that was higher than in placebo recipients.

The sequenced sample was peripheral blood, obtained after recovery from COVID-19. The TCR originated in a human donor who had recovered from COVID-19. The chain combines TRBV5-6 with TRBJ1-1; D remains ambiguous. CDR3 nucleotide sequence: TGTGCCAGCACCAATGAGGTAGAGACAGCTTTCTTT. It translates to CASTNEVETAFF.